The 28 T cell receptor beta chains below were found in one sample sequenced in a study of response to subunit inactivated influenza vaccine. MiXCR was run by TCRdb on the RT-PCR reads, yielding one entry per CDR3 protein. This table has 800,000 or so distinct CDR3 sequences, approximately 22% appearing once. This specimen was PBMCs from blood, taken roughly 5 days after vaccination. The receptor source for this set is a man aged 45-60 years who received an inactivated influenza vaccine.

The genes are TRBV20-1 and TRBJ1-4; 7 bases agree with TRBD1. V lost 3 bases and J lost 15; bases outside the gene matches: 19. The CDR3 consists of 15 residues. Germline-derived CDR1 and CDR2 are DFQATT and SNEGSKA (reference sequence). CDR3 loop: CSASDADRVKVGVFF. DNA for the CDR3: TGCAGTGCTAGCGACGCTGACAGGGTGAAGGTCGGAGTGTTTTTT.

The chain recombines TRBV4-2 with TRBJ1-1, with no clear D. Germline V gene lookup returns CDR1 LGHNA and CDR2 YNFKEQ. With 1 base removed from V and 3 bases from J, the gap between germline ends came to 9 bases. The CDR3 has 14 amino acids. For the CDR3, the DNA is TGTGCCAGCAGCCAAGTCCGGGTAGACACTGAAGCTTTCTTT. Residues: CASSQVRVDTEAFF.

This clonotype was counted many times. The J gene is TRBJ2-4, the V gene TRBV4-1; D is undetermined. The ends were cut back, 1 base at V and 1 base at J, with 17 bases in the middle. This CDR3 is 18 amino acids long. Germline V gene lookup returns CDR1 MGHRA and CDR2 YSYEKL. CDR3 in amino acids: CASSQGELLGVAKNIQYF. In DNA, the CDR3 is TGCGCCAGCAGCCAAGGGGAATTGTTGGGTGTGGCCAAAAACATTCAGTACTTC.

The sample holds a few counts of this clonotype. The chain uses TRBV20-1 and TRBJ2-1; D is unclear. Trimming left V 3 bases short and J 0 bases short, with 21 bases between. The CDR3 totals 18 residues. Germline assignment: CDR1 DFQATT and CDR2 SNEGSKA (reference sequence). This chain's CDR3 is CSASSSLEPQSSYNEQFF. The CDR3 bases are TGCAGTGCTAGTTCCTCTCTCGAACCCCAAAGCTCCTACAATGAGCAGTTCTTC.

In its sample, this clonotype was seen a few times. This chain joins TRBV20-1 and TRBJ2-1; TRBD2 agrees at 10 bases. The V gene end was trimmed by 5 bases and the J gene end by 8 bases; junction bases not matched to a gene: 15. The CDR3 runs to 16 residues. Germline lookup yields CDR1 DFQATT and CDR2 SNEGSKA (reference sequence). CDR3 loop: CSAEGASGSLGDEQFF. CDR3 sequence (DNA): TGCAGTGCTGAAGGGGCTAGCGGGAGTCTGGGGGATGAGCAGTTCTTC.

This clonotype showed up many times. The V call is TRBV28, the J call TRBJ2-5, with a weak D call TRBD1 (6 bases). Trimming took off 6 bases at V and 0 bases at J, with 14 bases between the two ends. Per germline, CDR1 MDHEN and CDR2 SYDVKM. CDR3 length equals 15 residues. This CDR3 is CASRAGQQYQETQYF. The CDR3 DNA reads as TGTGCCAGCAGGGCCGGACAGCAGTACCAAGAGACCCAGTACTTC.

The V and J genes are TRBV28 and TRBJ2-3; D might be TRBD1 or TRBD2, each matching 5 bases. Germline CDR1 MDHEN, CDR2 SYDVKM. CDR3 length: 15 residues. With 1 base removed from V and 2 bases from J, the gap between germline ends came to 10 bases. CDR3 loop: CASSLFSGPTDTQYF. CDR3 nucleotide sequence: TGTGCCAGCAGTTTATTTTCGGGGCCCACAGATACGCAGTATTTT. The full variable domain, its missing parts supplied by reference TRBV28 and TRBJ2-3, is DVKVTQSSRYLVKRTGEKVFLECVQDMDHENMFWYRQDPGLGLRLIYFSYDVKMKEKGDIPEGYSVSREKKERFSLILESASTNQTSMYLCASSLFSGPTDTQYFGPGTRLTVL.

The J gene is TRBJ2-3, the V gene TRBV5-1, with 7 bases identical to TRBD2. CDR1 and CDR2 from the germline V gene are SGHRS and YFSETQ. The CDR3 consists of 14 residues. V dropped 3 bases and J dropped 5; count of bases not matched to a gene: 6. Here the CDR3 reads CASSSGGPRDTQYF. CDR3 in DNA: TGCGCCAGCAGCTCGGGGGGACCCCGAGATACGCAGTATTTT. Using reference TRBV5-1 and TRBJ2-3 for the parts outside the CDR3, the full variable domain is KAGVTQTPRYLIKTRGQQVTLSCSPISGHRSVSWYQQTPGQGLQFLFEYFSETQRNKGNFPGRFSGRQFSNSRSEMNVSTLELGDSALYLCASSSGGPRDTQYFGPGTRLTVL.

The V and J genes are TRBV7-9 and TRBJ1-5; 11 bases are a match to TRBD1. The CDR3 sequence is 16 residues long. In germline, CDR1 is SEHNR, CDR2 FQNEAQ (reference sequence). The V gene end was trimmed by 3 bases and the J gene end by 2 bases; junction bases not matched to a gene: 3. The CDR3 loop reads CASSFQGQGGNQPQHF. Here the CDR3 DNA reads TGTGCCAGCAGCTTCCAGGGACAGGGGGGCAATCAGCCCCAGCATTTT.

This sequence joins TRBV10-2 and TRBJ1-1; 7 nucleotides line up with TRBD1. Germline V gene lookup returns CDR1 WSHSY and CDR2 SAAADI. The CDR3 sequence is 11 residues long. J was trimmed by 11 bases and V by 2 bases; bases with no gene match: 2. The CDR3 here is CASSETGEAFF. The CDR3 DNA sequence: TGCGCCAGCAGTGAGACAGGGGAGGCTTTCTTT.

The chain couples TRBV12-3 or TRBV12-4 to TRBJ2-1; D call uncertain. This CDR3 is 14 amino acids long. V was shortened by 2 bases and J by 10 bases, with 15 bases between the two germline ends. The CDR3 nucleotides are TGTGCCAGCAGTTTACGGGCCAGTACAATCGAGCAGTTCTTC. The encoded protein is CASSLRASTIEQFF.

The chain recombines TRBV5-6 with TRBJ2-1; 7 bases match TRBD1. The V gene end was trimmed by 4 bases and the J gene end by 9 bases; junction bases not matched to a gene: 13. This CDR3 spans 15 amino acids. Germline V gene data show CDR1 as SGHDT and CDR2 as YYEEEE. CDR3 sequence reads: CASSVPGQRLGEQFF. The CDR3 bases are TGTGCCAGCAGCGTCCCGGGACAGCGATTGGGTGAGCAGTTCTTC.

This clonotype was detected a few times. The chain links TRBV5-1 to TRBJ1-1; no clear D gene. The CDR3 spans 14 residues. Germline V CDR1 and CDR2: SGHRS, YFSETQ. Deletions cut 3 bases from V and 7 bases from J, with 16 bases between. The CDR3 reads CASSSGLAPNEAFF. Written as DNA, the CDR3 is TGCGCCAGCAGCTCCGGACTGGCCCCCAATGAAGCTTTCTTT.

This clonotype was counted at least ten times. The chain's CDR3 is CASSQDLSSSYEQYF. Here the CDR3 DNA reads TGCGCCAGCAGCCAAGATTTGTCAAGCTCCTACGAGCAGTACTTC. The chain couples TRBV4-3 to TRBJ2-7, with D unresolved. The CDR3 covers 15 residues. Trimming removed 0 bases at V and 0 bases at J, with 9 bases between. Germline CDR1 and CDR2: LGHNA and YSLEER.

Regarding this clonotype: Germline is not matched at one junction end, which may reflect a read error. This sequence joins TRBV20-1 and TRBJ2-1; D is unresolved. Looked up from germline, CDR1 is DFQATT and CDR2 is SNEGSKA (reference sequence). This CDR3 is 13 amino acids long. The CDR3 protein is CSARATSYNEQFF. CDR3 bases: TGCAGTGCCAGAGCTACCTCCTACAATGAGCAGTTCTTC.

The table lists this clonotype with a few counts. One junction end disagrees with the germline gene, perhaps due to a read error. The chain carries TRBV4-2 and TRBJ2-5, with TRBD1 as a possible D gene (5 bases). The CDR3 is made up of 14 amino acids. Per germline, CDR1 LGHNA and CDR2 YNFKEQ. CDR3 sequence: CASSQDAGQGTQYF. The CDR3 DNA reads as TGTGCCAGCAGCCAAGATGCAGGGCAAGGGACCCAGTACTTC.

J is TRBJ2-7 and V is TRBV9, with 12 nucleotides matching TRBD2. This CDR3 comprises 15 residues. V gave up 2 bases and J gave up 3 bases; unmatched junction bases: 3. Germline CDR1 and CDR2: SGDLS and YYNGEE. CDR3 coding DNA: TGTGCCAGCAGCGTGACTAGCGGGAGTTTCTACGAGCAGTACTTC. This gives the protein CASSVTSGSFYEQYF.

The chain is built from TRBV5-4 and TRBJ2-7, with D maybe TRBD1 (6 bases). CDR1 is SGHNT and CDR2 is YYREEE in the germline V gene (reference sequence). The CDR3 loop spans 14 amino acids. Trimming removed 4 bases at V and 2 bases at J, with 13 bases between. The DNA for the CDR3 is TGTGCCAGCAGCCAAGTGGACAGAACCTACGAGCAGTACTTC. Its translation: CASSQVDRTYEQYF. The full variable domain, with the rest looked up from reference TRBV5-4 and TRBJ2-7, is ETGVTQSPTHLIKTRGQQVTLRCSSQSGHNTVSWYQQALGQGPQFIFQYYREEENGRGNFPPRFSGLQFPNYSSELNVNALELDDSALYLCASSQVDRTYEQYFGPGTRLTVT.

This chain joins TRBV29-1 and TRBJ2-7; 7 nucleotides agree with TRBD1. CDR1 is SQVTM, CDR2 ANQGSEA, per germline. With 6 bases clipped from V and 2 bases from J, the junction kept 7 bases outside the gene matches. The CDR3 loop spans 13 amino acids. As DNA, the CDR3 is TGCAGCGTCGTCGCCACAGGGGCCTACGAGCAGTACTTC. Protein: CSVVATGAYEQYF.

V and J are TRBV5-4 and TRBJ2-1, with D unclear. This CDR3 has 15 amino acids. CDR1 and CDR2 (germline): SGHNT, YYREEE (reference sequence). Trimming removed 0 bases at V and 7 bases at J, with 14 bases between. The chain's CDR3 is CASSLARGWSNEQFF. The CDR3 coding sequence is TGTGCCAGCAGCTTGGCCCGAGGCTGGTCAAATGAGCAGTTCTTC. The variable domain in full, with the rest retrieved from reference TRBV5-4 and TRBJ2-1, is ETGVTQSPTHLIKTRGQQVTLRCSSQSGHNTVSWYQQALGQGPQFIFQYYREEENGRGNFPPRFSGLQFPNYSSELNVNALELDDSALYLCASSLARGWSNEQFFGPGTRLTVL.

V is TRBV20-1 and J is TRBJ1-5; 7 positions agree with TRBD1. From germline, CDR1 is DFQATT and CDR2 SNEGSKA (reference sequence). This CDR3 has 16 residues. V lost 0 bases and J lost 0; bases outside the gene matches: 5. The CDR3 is CSARDWGQISNQPQHF. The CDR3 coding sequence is TGCAGTGCTAGAGATTGGGGACAGATTAGCAATCAGCCCCAGCATTTT.

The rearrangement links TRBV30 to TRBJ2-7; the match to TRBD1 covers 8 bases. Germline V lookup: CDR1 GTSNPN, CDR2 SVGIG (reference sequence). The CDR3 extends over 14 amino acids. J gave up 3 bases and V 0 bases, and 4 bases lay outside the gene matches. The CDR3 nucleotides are TGTGCCTGGAGTGTGGGGACAGGCCGCTACGAGCAGTACTTC. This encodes CAWSVGTGRYEQYF. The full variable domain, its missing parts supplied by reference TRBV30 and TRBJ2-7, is SQTIHQWPATLVQPVGSPLSLECTVEGTSNPNLYWYRQAAGRGLQLLFYSVGIGQISSEVPQNLSASRPQDRQFILSSKKLLLSDSGFYLCAWSVGTGRYEQYFGPGTRLTVT.

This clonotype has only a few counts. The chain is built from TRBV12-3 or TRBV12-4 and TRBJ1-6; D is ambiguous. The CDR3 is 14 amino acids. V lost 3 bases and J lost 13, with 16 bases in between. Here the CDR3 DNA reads TGTGCCAGCAGTTTGTGGCCAACCGAAACGCCCCTCCACTTT. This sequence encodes CASSLWPTETPLHF.

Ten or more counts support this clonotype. The CDR3 nucleotides read TGCGCCAGCAGCCAGGTGACTAGCGGTTGGAATGAGCAGTTCTTC. The encoded protein is CASSQVTSGWNEQFF. The genes are TRBV4-3 and TRBJ2-1; TRBD2 aligns across 9 bases. The CDR3 spans 15 residues. Germline V lookup: CDR1 LGHNA, CDR2 YSLEER. Trimming took 3 bases from V and 7 from J; bases not matched to a gene: 7.

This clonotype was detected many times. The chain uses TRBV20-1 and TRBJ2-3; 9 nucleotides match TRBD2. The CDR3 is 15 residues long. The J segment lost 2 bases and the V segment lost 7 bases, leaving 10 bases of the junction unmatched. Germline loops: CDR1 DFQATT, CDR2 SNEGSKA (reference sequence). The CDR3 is CSGLFLAGYTDTQYF. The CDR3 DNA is TGCAGTGGACTATTTCTAGCGGGATACACAGATACGCAGTATTTT.

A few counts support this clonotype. The CDR3 nucleotides are TGTGCCAGCACATCGGGGGGCGGCCGGGGCCTCAATGAGCAGTTCTTC. Translated: CASTSGGGRGLNEQFF. The chain uses TRBV9 and TRBJ2-1, with D possibly matching TRBD2 (7 bases). From germline, CDR1 is SGDLS and CDR2 YYNGEE. Trimming left V 6 bases short and J 6 bases short, with 22 bases between. The CDR3 has 16 residues.

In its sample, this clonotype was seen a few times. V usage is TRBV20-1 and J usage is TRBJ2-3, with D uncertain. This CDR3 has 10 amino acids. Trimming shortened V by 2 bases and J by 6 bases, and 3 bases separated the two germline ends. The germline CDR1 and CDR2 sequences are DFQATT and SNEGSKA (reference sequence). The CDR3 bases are TGCAGTGCTAGATATGATACGCAGTATTTT. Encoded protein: CSARYDTQYF.

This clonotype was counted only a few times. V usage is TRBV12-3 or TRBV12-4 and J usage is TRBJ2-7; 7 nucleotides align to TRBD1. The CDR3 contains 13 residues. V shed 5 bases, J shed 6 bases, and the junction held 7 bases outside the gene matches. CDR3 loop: CASSKDRVSEQYF. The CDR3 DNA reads TGTGCCAGCAGTAAAGACAGGGTCTCCGAGCAGTACTTC.